This paragraph covers one T cell receptor beta chain sequence. The CDR3 runs 16 residues. The V and J ends lost 7 bases and 2 bases respectively, with 23 bases between them. Germline lookup yields CDR1 GTSNPN and CDR2 SVGIG (reference sequence). Under the authors' procedure: Estimates of nucleated cell counts were drawn from the amplification of reference gene primers. Clones were read by immunoSEQ multiplex PCR, and TCRdb kept only the in-frame ones, dropping some. V and J calls and clone size are as listed in that table; D and trimming were resolved from the DNA. The table shows 9,000 to 13,000 clones, with roughly 87% occurring only once. This record belongs to a study of blood T cell repertoires in COVID-19. The wider study: The United States, Italy and Spain were the sources of the acute and convalescent COVID-19 samples. The analysed material was cDNA or gDNA that came from T cells, B-cell-depleted T cells, or PBMCs.

The sample comprised peripheral blood. The rearrangement joins TRBV30 to TRBJ1-2, with D possibly being TRBD1 (5 bases). This TCR came from a human donor in a cohort sampled during active COVID-19. The CDR3 DNA follows: TGTGCCTCTCTCCCAATGAGCGGGGCTAACAACTATGGCTACACCTTC. Its translation: CASLPMSGANNYGYTF.